The clone carrying this T cell receptor (beta chain) appeared many times. What it binds is not known. The entry originates in a study of early T cells in non-severe SARS-CoV-2 infection. Overall study results and limits: Using VDJdb, the matching emphasized anti-spike CD8 responses while missing private and CD4 specificities.

Using its own MiXCR run on the 5' RACE reads, TCRdb lists one record per CDR3 protein. The data contain tens of thousands of distinct CDR3 sequences, 7.7% of them seen just once; the ten biggest clones take up approximately 3.1%. V dropped 7 bases and J dropped 5; count of bases not matched to a gene: 4. Germline V lookup: CDR1 SNHLY, CDR2 FYNNEI. The CDR3 totals 13 residues. Material for sequencing was whole blood. The chain couples TRBV2 to TRBJ2-4; 8 nucleotides agree with TRBD1. This sequence originates from an adult who was a healthcare worker with PCR-confirmed SARS-CoV-2 infection or an uninfected control (not recorded which). CDR3 DNA sequence: TGTGCCAGCATCCTGGACAGGGAAAACATTCAGTACTTC. Amino acid sequence: CASILDRENIQYF.